Sequencing of this T cell receptor (beta chain) was carried out in a study of shared clonotypes between healthy human individuals (TCRdb year 2020). Context from the whole study: The cohort comprised a couple of women and a few men aged 18 to 49 years. Blood TCR repertoires of roughly 5 healthy adults were deeply sequenced to estimate repertoire size and the extent of clonotype sharing between individuals. Per donor, three plates each were used for CD4 naive and CD4 memory, two for CD8 naive, and one for CD8 memory. Between about 0.94 and 8.9 billion PBMCs per donor were obtained by leukapheresis. Libraries were prepared and TCR repertoires were sequenced by different laboratories using diverse techniques, in order to increase sequencing depth and limit assay-specific biases.

Turning to this clone: What antigen it recognizes has not been identified. The sample holds no much larger clone one base away, and base qualities are not on file.

Points the paper makes about the study in general: Because the study included only a small number of donors, the genetic and exposure-history diversity represented was limited. Compared with non-shared clonotypes, clonotypes shared by all four sorted-subset donors had higher generation probabilities. Larger estimated clonotype richness was generally found for naive subsets than for memory subsets. Rarefaction of sorted-subset datasets indicated incomplete sequencing despite the large sequencing depth. When a few donors were compared, the shared fraction of clonotypes was around 4.6% for naive CD4, 3% to 4% for naive CD8, 2% to 2.5% for memory CD4, and about 0.36% for memory CD8. Only blood was sampled, and tissue TCR repertoires likely differ from those in blood. Pairwise subsampling indicated that sequencing depth was expected to affect the degree of clonotype sharing among donors.

Measured from the cysteine to the phenylalanine, the CDR3 is 16 residues long. Here the CDR3 DNA is all that survives: 48 bases in frame from base 1. As encoded in the germline V gene, CDR1 is SQVTM while CDR2 is ANQGSEA. The germline V and J ends show losses of 3 bases and 4 bases respectively, and no gene match explains 12 bases of the junction. Using the deep immunoSEQ assay, TCR CDR3 regions were amplified from genomic DNA by multiplex PCR. Extracted genomic DNA from each cell subset was distributed evenly across all wells of several immunoSEQ 96-well plates, and each plate was treated as a replicate. For sorted subsets, around 200 ng genomic DNA, equal to tens of thousands of T cell genomes, was loaded into each replicate PCR. Purified libraries were quantified with a Qubit 3.0 fluorometer, sized on a Bioanalyzer 2100, and re-quantified with the KAPA Library Quantification kit. Every immunoSEQ 96-well plate was sequenced on a dedicated single-read 150-cycle Illumina NextSeq 550 flow cell. The authors' pipeline ran thus. The immunoSEQ output contained only junctional sequences without quality scores, so filtering could not match that applied to full-length reads. To assign V/J genes and CDR3, sequences were annotated using PyIR, a Python wrapper for IgBLAST v1.9, with IMGT germline references. Reads were removed for weak V/J assignments (E-value above 1e-6), missing CDR3, stop codons, out-of-frame junctions, or ambiguous translated residues. V3J clonotypes were defined as sequences sharing an identical inferred V gene, J gene, and CDR3 amino acid sequence. To compute the percentage overlap between repertoires, the number of shared unique clonotypes was divided by the size of the smaller repertoire. Richness of each repertoire was evaluated using RTK rarefaction, the Chao1 estimator, and Recon v2.1 estimates of unobserved clonotypes. Generation probabilities were computed with OLGA for all TCRbeta clonotypes obtained by the gDNA method from several donors. TCRdb obtained this table from immuneACCESS and retained in-frame rearrangements with V and J assigned. These tables miss some clones; where compared with another copy, unresolved V genes account for less than half of the shortfall, and the remainder is unexplained. V and J calls and clone size are copied from that table; D and trimming were computed from the DNA. Recorded for this sample are hundreds of thousands of clones; about 74% of them occurred a single time. Clones ranked in the top ten supply about 1.7% of the sample.

The donors were healthy, HIV-negative adults with no recently reported acute infections or vaccinations. All donors were Caucasian adults living in Nashville, Tennessee, USA. CD4+ T cells were enriched by magnetic negative selection; naive cells were then positively selected on CD45RA, and the negative fraction formed the memory subset. Blood was obtained by leukapheresis, after which PBMCs were separated by Ficoll-Histopaque density gradient centrifugation and cryopreserved in liquid nitrogen vapor phase. Analytical flow cytometry was used to check the purity and quantity of each magnetically sorted T cell population. Genomic DNA was isolated from every sorted fraction and measured by UV absorbance on a Nanodrop 2000c.

Recombination linked TRBV29-1 to TRBJ2-7; 10 nucleotides in the junction match TRBD2. The TCR originated in a woman in her twenties or thirties in good health. The sequencing sample was made of memory CD4+ T cells sorted from blood. The cell subset or site label, read with the paper, signifies: CD45RA-negative fraction. CDR3 region: CSVEIAGGSAVYEQYF. The DNA sequence is TGCAGCGTTGAGATAGCGGGAGGTTCTGCGGTTTACGAGCAGTACTTC.